The source of this T cell receptor beta chain is a study of T cell repertoires in cytomegalovirus infection. Across the study: In public TCR beta signatures, there were indications of both CMV infection and matching HLA type.

Whole-study findings and limits: HLA-C-restricted TCR beta clonotypes specific for CMV led the ex vivo response.

In this sample, this clonotype turned up a few times. Antigen unknown. This CDR3 region has 15 residues. With 7 bases removed from V and 7 bases from J, the gap between germline ends came to 23 bases. Germline V gene lookup returns CDR1 ENHRY and CDR2 SYGVKD. TCRdb passed the reads through MiXCR, listing each CDR3 protein once. Here the sample spans roughly 350,000 distinct CDR3 sequences, roughly 34% being singletons. This TCR derives from a human donor in good health (CMV status not recorded). Some clones in this sample may be carry-over from other donors' samples. The chain employs TRBV10-3 and TRBJ2-7, with D maybe TRBD2 (7 bases). This material consisted of cultured PBMCs, taken from culture after CMV antigen stimulation. The CDR3 is CAITPGGRARGEQYF. The CDR3 DNA is TGTGCCATCACCCCCGGAGGGAGGGCTAGGGGGGAGCAGTACTTC.